This T cell receptor (beta chain) was profiled in a study of blood T cells in healthy people across ages. Combining a sample-barcoded 5' primer with a J-beta primer mix, a second PCR ran for about 7 to 11 cycles. One entry per CDR3 protein results from TCRdb running MiXCR on the 5' RACE reads. Among roughly 1.7 million distinct CDR3 sequences listed, approximately 32% were seen once. Study-level findings and limits: Measured against age, TCR beta diversity per million T cells decreased in a roughly linear manner.

This clonotype was found many times. Its antigen is not known. This CDR3 comprises 15 residues. Germline V CDR1 and CDR2: MGHRA, YSYEKL. Trimming removed 3 bases from V and 4 bases from J, with 15 bases in between. Sequencing was performed on blood. The rearrangement joins TRBV4-1 to TRBJ1-2; unclear D gene. This clonotype was obtained from a woman aged 25 to 39 in good health. CDR3 nucleotides: TGCGCCAGCAGCCATGGAAGCGGCGCAGGCTATGGCTACACCTTC. This translates into CASSHGSGAGYGYTF.